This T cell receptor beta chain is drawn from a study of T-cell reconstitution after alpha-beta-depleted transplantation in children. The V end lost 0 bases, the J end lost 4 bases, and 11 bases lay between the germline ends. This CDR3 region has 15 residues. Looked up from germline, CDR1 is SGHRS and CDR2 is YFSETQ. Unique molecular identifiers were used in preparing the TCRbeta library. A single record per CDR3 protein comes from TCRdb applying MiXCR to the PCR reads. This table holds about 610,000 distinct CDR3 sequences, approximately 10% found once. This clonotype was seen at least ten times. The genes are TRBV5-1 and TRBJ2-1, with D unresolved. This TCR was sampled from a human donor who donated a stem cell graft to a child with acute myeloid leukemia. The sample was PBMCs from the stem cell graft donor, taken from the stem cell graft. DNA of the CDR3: TGCGCCAGCAGCTTGGACAGTTTTCCATACAATGAGCAGTTCTTC. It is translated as CASSLDSFPYNEQFF.